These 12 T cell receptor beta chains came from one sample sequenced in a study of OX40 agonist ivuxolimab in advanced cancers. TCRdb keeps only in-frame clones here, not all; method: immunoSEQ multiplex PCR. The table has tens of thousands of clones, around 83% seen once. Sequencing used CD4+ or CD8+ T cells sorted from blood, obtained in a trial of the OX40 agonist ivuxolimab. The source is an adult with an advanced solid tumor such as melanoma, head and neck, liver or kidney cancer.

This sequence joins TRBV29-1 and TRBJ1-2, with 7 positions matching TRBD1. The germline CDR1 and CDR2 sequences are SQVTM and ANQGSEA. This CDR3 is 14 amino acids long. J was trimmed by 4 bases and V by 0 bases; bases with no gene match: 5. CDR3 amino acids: CSVEEAGGGYGYTF. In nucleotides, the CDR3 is TGCAGCGTTGAAGAAGCAGGGGGGGGCTATGGCTACACCTTC.

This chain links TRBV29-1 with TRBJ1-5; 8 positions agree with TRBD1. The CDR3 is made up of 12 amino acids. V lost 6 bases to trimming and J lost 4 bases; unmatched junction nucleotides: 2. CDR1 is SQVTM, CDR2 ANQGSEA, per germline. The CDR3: CSVRQGNQPQHF. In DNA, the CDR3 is TGCAGCGTCCGACAGGGGAATCAGCCCCAGCATTTT.

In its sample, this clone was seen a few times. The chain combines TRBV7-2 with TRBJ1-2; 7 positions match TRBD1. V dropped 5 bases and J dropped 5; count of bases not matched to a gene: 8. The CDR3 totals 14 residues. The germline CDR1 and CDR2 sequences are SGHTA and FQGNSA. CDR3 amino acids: CASSQDRALYGYTF. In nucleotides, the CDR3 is TGTGCCAGCAGCCAAGACAGGGCTTTGTATGGCTACACCTTC.

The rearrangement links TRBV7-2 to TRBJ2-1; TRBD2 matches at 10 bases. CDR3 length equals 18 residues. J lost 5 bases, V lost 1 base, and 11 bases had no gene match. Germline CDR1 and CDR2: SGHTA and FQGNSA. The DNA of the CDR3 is TGTGCCAGCAGCTTAGAGCCCCCTTTTAGCGGGAGGAACAATGAGCAGTTCTTC. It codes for CASSLEPPFSGRNNEQFF.

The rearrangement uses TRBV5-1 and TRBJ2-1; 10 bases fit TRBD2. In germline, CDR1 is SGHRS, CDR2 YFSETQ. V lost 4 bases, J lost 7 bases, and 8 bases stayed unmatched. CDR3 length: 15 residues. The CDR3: CASSAPSGSANEQFF. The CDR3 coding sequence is TGCGCCAGCAGCGCTCCTAGCGGGAGTGCTAATGAGCAGTTCTTC.

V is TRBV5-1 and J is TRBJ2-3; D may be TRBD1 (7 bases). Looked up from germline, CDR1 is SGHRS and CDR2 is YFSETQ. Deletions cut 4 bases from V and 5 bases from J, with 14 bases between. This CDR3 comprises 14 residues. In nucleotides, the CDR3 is TGCGCCAGCAGCGGCGGGACAGCCAAAGATACGCAGTATTTT. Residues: CASSGGTAKDTQYF.

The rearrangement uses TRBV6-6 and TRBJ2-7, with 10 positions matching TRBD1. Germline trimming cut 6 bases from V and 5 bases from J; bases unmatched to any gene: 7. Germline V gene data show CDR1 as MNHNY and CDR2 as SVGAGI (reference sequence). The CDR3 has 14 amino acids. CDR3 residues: CASSPGQGIHEQYF. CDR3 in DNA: TGTGCCAGCAGCCCGGGACAGGGGATCCACGAGCAGTACTTC.

The CDR3 loop reads CASSPLGNTGTDTQYF. As DNA, the CDR3 is TGTGCCAGCAGTCCTCTAGGAAACACAGGCACAGATACGCAGTATTTT. V is TRBV28 and J is TRBJ2-3, with unresolved D. Trimming removed 5 bases from V and 1 base from J, with 16 bases in between. Germline CDR1 MDHEN, CDR2 SYDVKM. The CDR3 length is 16 residues.

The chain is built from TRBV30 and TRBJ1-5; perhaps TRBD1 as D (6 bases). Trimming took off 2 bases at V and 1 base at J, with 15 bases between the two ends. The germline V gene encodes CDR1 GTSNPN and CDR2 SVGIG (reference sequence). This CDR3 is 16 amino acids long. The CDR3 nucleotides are TGTGCCTGGAGTCCCCCGACAGGCGGGAGCAATCAGCCCCAGCATTTT. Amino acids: CAWSPPTGGSNQPQHF.

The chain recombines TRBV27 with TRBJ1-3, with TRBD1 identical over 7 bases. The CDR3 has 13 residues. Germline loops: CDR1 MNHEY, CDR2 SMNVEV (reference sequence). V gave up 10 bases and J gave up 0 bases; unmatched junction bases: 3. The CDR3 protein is CATWTGSGNTIYF. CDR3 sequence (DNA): TGTGCCACCTGGACAGGCTCTGGAAACACCATATATTTT.

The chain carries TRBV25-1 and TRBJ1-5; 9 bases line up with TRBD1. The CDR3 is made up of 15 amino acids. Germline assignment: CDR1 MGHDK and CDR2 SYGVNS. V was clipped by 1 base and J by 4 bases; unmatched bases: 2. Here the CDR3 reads CASSESGQGNQPQHF. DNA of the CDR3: TGTGCCAGCAGTGAATCAGGACAGGGGAATCAGCCCCAGCATTTT.

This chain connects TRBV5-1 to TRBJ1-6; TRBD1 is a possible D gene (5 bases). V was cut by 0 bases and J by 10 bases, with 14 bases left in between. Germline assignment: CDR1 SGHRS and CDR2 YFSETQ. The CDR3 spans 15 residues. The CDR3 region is CASSLAGQGRSPLHF. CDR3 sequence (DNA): TGCGCCAGCAGCTTGGCCGGGCAGGGTCGGTCACCCCTCCACTTT. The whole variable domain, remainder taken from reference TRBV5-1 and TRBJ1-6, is KAGVTQTPRYLIKTRGQQVTLSCSPISGHRSVSWYQQTPGQGLQFLFEYFSETQRNKGNFPGRFSGRQFSNSRSEMNVSTLELGDSALYLCASSLAGQGRSPLHFGNGTRLTVT.